This T cell receptor beta chain originates from a study of blood T cell repertoires in COVID-19 (dated by TCRdb to 2018 to 2021). Context from the whole study: The collaborator samples originated in the United States, Italy and Spain and spanned the acute and convalescent phases of COVID-19. The material from the prospective study consisted of cDNA or gDNA derived from T cells, B-cell-depleted T cells, or PBMCs. Subjects who had been exposed to COVID-19, were actively infected with it, or had recovered from it provided the deeply sampled blood TCRbeta repertoires that made up the dataset. The repertoires were made available in a free public database intended to serve as a resource for research on the immune response to SARS-CoV-2. Samples came from the ongoing ImmuneRACE study (first 160 participants) plus 1,254 subjects from 6 global collaborators. The sample metadata nearly always contained a de-identified subject ID, COVID-19 status, age in years and sex. Where available, HLA class I and class II types were obtained from metadata supplied by the sample provider rather than from assay-based typing.

On this clone itself: Its antigen is unknown. No base qualities exist here, and no much larger clone lies one base off it.

Whole blood was collected in K2EDTA tubes by collaborating institutions according to the institutions' own protocols. For TCRbeta analysis, collaborators shipped samples in one of three forms: frozen whole blood, isolated PBMCs, or DNA extracted from either of those sample types. CDR1 and CDR2 were assigned from the germline V gene as MNHNS and SASEGT. V is clipped by 2 bases and J by 5 bases, and the sequence between their germline boundaries is 4 bases long. The CDR3 holds 13 amino acids from the cysteine to the phenylalanine. The DNA shown is the 39-base CDR3, in frame from base 1. TCRbeta CDR3 regions were amplified from genomic DNA using the immunoSEQ Assay, a bias-controlled multiplex PCR. The paper's data handling went like this. Within the assay, amplification of reference gene primers was used to estimate how many nucleated cells each sample contained. Sequence reads were collapsed and filtered to measure the absolute abundance of every unique TCRbeta CDR3 rearrangement. For each sample, productive Simpson clonality was calculated as the square root of Simpson's diversity index across productive rearrangements. Not all clones reach the TCRdb copy of this immuneACCESS table, which keeps in-frame sequences only. Checked studies attribute under half of the gap to unresolved V genes and leave the rest unexplained. V, J and clone size are taken as reported in that table, and D and trimming were inferred from the DNA itself. For this sample there are about 59,000 clones; around 90% appear just once. Together, the top ten hold about 15% of the sample.

Summary of the overall study and its limitations: The quantity of clinical and demographic metadata differed by source and by participant and was supplied without curation.

The origin of this receptor is a man aged 80 or over with acute or convalescent COVID-19. The sequenced sample was peripheral blood. This receptor chain uses TRBV6-1 and TRBJ1-6; the D gene lacks a confident call. At the DNA level, the sequence is TGTGCCAGCAGTGAATCCGATAATTCACCCCTCCACTTT. Translated, it reads CASSESDNSPLHF.